The entry that follows covers one T cell receptor beta chain sequence. The antigen remains undetermined. The entry originates in a study of cytomegalovirus exposure and HLA in healthy donors. On the study more broadly: The roughly 120 validation repertoires, a later analysis reported, used the same platform as the roughly 700 repertoires from the first cohort.

This CDR3 is 20 amino acids long. Study results and limitations: Researchers counted around 160 TCR beta chains as cytomegalovirus-associated.

This table comes from immunoSEQ multiplex PCR, and its TCRdb copy is limited to in-frame clones, with some not included. This sample has about 120,000 clones; roughly 90% occur once, and the top ten carry nearly 6.5%. The specimen was PBMCs. This clonotype was sampled from a woman between 18 and 30 years old in good health and CMV-seropositive. The chain links TRBV21-1 to TRBJ2-1; TRBD2, the D gene given by the table, was not confirmed from the DNA. TRBV21-1 is a pseudogene segment. CDR3 nucleotide sequence: TGTGCCAGCAGCAAAGTTCGGACTAGAGCGTCGCATAGCTCCTACAATGAGCAGTTCTTC. Translation: CASSKVRTRASHSSYNEQFF.